The 8 T cell receptor beta chains below were found in one sample sequenced in a study of blood T cell repertoires in COVID-19. Method: immunoSEQ multiplex PCR; TCRdb's copy keeps in-frame clones and lacks some. The repertoire holds about 110,000 clones, approximately 84% seen once, with 2% to 2.5% in the top ten. Sequences were obtained from peripheral blood. These receptors were taken from a human donor in a cohort sampled during active COVID-19.

V is TRBV14 and J is TRBJ1-2, with 11 nucleotides matching TRBD1. With 3 bases clipped from V and 10 bases from J, the junction kept 4 bases outside the gene matches. Per germline, CDR1 SGHDN and CDR2 FVKESK. The CDR3 covers 13 residues. CDR3 DNA: TGTGCCAGCAGCCAGGACAGGGGGCGCGTCTACACCTTC. It codes for CASSQDRGRVYTF.

The chain recombines TRBV6-1 with TRBJ2-7, with unresolved D. V was pared by 0 bases and J by 5 bases, with 17 bases between. There are 16 residues in the CDR3. Germline V gives CDR1 MNHNS, CDR2 SASEGT. The CDR3, as DNA: TGTGCCAGCAGTGAAGCTTTAAGTACCCTAAGCCACGAGCAGTACTTC. As protein: CASSEALSTLSHEQYF.

The gene calls are TRBV11-2 and TRBJ2-1; 7 bases are shared with TRBD2. With V trimmed by 1 base and J by 0 bases, 3 bases remained unmatched. Germline V gene sequence: CDR1 SGHAT, CDR2 FQNNGV. CDR3 size: 16 residues. The CDR3 DNA reads TGTGCCAGCAGCTTAGTTGCTAGCGGCTCCTACAATGAGCAGTTCTTC. Residues: CASSLVASGSYNEQFF.

The chain employs TRBV6-4 and TRBJ2-7; a possible D gene is TRBD2 (6 bases). Trimming stripped 4 bases from V and 3 bases from J, with 16 bases between. The CDR3 contains 15 residues. From germline, CDR1 is MRHNA and CDR2 SNTAGT. CDR3 protein: CASSGAGGLFYEQYF. The DNA for the CDR3 is TGTGCCAGCAGTGGTGCAGGCGGACTATTCTACGAGCAGTACTTC.

In this sample, this clone turned up once. The chain combines TRBV28 with TRBJ2-4; 8 nucleotides match TRBD1. Per the germline V gene, CDR1 is MDHEN and CDR2 is SYDVKM. The V and J ends lost 0 bases and 8 bases, in that order; junction bases with no gene match: 6. The CDR3 is 15 residues long. CDR3 in DNA: TGTGCCAGCAGTTTATGGAGGACAGGGTCGGACATTCAGTACTTC. Protein sequence: CASSLWRTGSDIQYF.

CDR3 nucleotides: TGTGCCAGCAGTTACTTGACAGGGCCGGGAGGCTACACCTTC. This codes for CASSYLTGPGGYTF. The rearrangement uses TRBV6-5 and TRBJ1-2; TRBD1 matches 7 bases. The CDR3 is made up of 14 amino acids. Germline V gene lookup returns CDR1 MNHEY and CDR2 SVGAGI. V dropped 1 base and J dropped 8; count of bases not matched to a gene: 7.

This clone was detected once. The chain employs TRBV28 and TRBJ1-3, with D tentatively TRBD1 (5 bases). V was shortened by 3 bases and J by 4 bases, with 22 bases between the two germline ends. From germline, CDR1 is MDHEN and CDR2 SYDVKM. The CDR3 runs to 18 residues. As DNA, the CDR3 is TGTGCCAGCAGTTTCCTCGGGGGTGTGGGGGGGAGAGGAAACACCATATATTTT. As protein: CASSFLGGVGGRGNTIYF.

The V and J genes are TRBV6-6 and TRBJ1-1; no firm D call. CDR1 is MNHNY and CDR2 is SVGAGI in the germline V gene (reference sequence). The CDR3 totals 13 residues. Trimming cost V 2 bases and J 1 base, with 5 bases left between them. CDR3 bases: TGTGCCAGCAGTTACGGCGGGAACACTGAAGCTTTCTTT. This gives the protein CASSYGGNTEAFF.